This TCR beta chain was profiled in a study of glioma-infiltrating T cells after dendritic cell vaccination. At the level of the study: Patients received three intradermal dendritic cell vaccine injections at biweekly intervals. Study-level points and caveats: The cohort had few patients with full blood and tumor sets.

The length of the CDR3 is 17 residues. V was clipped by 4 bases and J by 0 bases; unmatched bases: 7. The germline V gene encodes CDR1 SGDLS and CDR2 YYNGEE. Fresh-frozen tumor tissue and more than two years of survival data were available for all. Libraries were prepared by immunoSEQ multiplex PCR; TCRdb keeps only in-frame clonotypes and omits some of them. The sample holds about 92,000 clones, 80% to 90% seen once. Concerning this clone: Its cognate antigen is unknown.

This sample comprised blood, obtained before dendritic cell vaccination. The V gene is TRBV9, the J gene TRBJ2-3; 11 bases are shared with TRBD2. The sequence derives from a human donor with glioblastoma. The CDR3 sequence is CASSTRGLAASTDTQYF. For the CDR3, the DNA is TGTGCCAGCAGCACCCGGGGACTAGCGGCTAGCACAGATACGCAGTATTTT.